This TCR beta chain appears in the sequencing data of a study of T cells of healthy individuals (dated by TCRdb to the late 2010s). Trimmed from V: 0 bases; trimmed from J: 3 bases; junction bases lacking a gene match: 3. From the germline V gene, CDR1 is ENHRY and CDR2 is SYGVKD. The CDR3 measures 15 amino acids from cysteine to phenylalanine. Only CDR3 DNA remains: 45 bases, in frame from the first base. The sample holds many counts of this clonotype. Its antigen is currently not known. No quality values exist for individual bases; no much larger clone is one base distant. Receptors were amplified or captured by 5' RACE. Sequencing relied on an Illumina MiSeq. Starting from the raw public reads, TCRdb applied fastp trimming at Q25, assembled clones with MiXCR and retained in-frame beta chains. Each entry merges the rows of one CDR3 protein and shows their most common DNA and genes. A total of around 100,000 distinct CDR3 sequences appear in this sample, roughly 15% of them only once. The ten most abundant clones make up 6.2% of the sample.

The chain links TRBV10-3 with TRBJ1-1; 8 middle bases align to TRBD1. The sequence came from a human donor in good health. Here the CDR3 is given as CAISESQGGHTEAFF. The nucleotide sequence is TGTGCCATCAGTGAGTCACAGGGGGGCCACACTGAAGCTTTCTTT.